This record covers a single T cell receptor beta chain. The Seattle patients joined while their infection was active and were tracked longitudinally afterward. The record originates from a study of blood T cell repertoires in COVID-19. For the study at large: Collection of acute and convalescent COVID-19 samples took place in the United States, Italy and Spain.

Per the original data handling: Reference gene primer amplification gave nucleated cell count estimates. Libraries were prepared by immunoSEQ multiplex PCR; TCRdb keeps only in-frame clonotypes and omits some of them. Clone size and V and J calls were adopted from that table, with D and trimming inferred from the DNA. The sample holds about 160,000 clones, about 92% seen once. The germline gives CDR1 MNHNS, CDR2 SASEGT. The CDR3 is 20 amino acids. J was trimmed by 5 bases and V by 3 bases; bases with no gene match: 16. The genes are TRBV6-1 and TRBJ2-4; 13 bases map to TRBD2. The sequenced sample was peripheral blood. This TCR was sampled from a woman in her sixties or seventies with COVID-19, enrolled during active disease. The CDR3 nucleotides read TGTGCCAGCAGTGACCCTACGACCGGACTAGCGGGGGCCAGCCAAAACATTCAGTACTTC. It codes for CASSDPTTGLAGASQNIQYF.